The T cell receptor (beta chain) described here comes from a study of T cells in Graves' hyperthyroidism and ophthalmopathy. This clonotype was observed at least ten times. What was amplified from RNA transcripts were TCR beta CDR3 regions. Initially, a first-round RT-PCR of the TCR CDR3 employed the HTBI primer set. One entry per CDR3 protein, called by TCRdb with MiXCR from the multiplex PCR reads. Of 620,000 or so distinct CDR3 sequences in the sample, about 15% were seen once. The cohort's ophthalmopathy patients, a group with duration under 3 months, had a Clinical Activity Score of at least 3 and a NOSPECS grade of at least 4. The V gene lost 3 bases and the J gene lost 9 bases, with 14 bases spanning the gap. Germline-derived CDR1 and CDR2 are SQVTM and ANQGSEA. The CDR3 has 12 residues.

Sequences were obtained from blood. This chain links TRBV29-1 with TRBJ2-5; unclear D gene. This receptor was taken from a woman aged 45-65 years with Graves' ophthalmopathy. The CDR3 loop is CSVDGTTLAQYF. The CDR3 DNA reads as TGCAGCGTTGACGGTACGACCCTGGCCCAGTACTTC.